Listed here is a single T cell receptor (beta chain). Its antigen is currently unknown. This entry is derived from a study of cytomegalovirus exposure and HLA in healthy donors. Study-wide results and limits: A later analysis found that most CMV-associated TCR beta chains appeared HLA-restricted.

The CDR3 covers 11 residues. Germline assignment: CDR1 SGHAT and CDR2 FQNNGV. Trimming took off 0 bases at V and 9 bases at J, with 3 bases between the two ends. A multiplex PCR was run with 60 Vbeta primers and 13 Jbeta primers. Sequenced by immunoSEQ multiplex PCR; TCRdb stores in-frame clones only, minus some. Of approximately 220,000 clones in the sample, roughly 80% were seen once. Sequenced material: PBMCs. The chain recombines TRBV11-2 with TRBJ2-1; D ambiguous. The clonotype comes from a man aged 35 to 55 in good health and CMV-seropositive. The CDR3 DNA sequence: TGTGCCAGCAGCTTAGAGGCTGAGCAGTTCTTC. Translated: CASSLEAEQFF.